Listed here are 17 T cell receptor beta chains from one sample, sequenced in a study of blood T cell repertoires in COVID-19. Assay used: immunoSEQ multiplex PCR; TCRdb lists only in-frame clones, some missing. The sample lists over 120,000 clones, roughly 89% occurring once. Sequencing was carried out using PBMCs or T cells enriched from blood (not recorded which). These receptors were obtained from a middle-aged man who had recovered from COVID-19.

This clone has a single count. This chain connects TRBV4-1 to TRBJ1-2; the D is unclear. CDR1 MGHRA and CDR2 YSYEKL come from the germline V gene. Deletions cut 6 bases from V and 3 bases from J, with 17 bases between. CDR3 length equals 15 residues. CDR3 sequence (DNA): TGCGCCAGCAGGGACGGGAGGCGGGCGGACTATGGCTACACCTTC. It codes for CASRDGRRADYGYTF.

In nucleotides, the CDR3 is TGTGCCAGCTCCTATCAGGGGGCCGTCAGCGAGCAGTACTTC. Protein sequence: CASSYQGAVSEQYF. V gene TRBV5-4 combines with J gene TRBJ2-7; 8 bases match TRBD1. With 7 bases clipped from V and 6 bases from J, the junction kept 12 bases outside the gene matches. CDR3 size: 14 residues. Germline CDR1 SGHNT, CDR2 YYREEE (reference sequence).

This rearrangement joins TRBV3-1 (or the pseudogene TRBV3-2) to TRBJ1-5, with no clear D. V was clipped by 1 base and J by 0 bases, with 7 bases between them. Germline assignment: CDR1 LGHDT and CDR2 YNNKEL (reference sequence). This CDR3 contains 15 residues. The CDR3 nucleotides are TGTGCCAGCAGCCAAGGTGTATTTAGCAATCAGCCCCAGCATTTT. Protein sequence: CASSQGVFSNQPQHF.

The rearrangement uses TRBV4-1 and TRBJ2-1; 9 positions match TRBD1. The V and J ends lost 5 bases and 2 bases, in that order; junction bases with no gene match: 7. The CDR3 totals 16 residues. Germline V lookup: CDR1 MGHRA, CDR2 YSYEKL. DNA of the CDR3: TGCGCCAGCAGCGATGACGGGACAGGGACCTACAATGAGCAGTTCTTC. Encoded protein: CASSDDGTGTYNEQFF.

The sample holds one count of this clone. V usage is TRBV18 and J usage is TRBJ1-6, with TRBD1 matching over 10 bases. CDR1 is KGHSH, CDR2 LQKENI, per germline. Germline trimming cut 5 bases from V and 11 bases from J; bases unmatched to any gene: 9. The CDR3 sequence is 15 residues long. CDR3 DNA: TGTGCCAGCTCATCTGACAGGGGGCCCACGACACCCCTCCACTTT. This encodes CASSSDRGPTTPLHF. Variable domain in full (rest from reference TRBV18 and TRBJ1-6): NAGVMQNPRHLVRRRGQEARLRCSPMKGHSHVYWYRQLPEEGLKFMVYLQKENIIDESGMPKERFSAEFPKEGPSILRIQQVVRGDSAAYFCASSSDRGPTTPLHFGNGTRLTVT.

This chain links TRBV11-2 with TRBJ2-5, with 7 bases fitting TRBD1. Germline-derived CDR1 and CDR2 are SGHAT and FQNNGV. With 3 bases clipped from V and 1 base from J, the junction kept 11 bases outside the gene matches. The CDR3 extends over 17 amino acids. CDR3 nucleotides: TGTGCCAGCAGCTTTCTCACCGGGACAGACTTCCAAGAGACCCAGTACTTC. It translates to CASSFLTGTDFQETQYF.

The DNA of the CDR3 is TGTGCCAGCAGCTTACCAGGACAGCGACGCTCTGGGGCCAACGTCCTGACTTTC. Protein: CASSLPGQRRSGANVLTF. The chain has TRBV7-2 and TRBJ2-6; D may be TRBD1 (6 bases). CDR1 SGHTA and CDR2 FQGNSA come from the germline V gene. This CDR3 comprises 18 residues. Trimming stripped 2 bases from V and 0 bases from J, with 14 bases between.

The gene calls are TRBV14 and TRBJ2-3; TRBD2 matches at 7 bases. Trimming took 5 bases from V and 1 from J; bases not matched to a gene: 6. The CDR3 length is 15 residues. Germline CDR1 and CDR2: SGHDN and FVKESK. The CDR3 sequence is CASSSSGTRTDTQYF. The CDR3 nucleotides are TGTGCCAGCAGCTCAAGCGGGACCCGCACAGATACGCAGTATTTT.

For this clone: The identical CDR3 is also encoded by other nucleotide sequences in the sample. CDR3 loop: CASSRGGDGYTF. The CDR3, as DNA: TGTGCCAGCAGTCGAGGGGGGGATGGCTACACCTTC. The genes are TRBV6-5 and TRBJ1-2, with D possibly being TRBD1 (6 bases). The CDR3 is made up of 12 amino acids. Germline assignment: CDR1 MNHEY and CDR2 SVGAGI. V was shortened by 5 bases and J by 6 bases, with 10 bases between the two germline ends.

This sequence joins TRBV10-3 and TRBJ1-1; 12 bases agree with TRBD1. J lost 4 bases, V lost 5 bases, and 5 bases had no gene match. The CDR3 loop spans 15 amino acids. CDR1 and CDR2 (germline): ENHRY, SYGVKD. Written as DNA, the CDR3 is TGTGCCATCAGTCCCGGGACAGGGGGCGGCACTGAAGCTTTCTTT. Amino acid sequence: CAISPGTGGGTEAFF.

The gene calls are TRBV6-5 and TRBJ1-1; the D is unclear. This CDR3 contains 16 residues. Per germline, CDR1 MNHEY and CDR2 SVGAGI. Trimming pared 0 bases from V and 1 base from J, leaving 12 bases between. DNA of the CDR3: TGTGCCAGCAGTTACTCGATTGGCGCGGGGAACACTGAAGCTTTCTTT. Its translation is CASSYSIGAGNTEAFF.

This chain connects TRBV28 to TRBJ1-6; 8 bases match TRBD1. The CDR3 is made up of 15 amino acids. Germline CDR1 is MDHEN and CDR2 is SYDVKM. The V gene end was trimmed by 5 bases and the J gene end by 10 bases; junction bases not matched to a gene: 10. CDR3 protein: CASSRRAGQESPLHF. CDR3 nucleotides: TGTGCCAGCAGTCGGCGGGCGGGACAGGAGTCACCCCTCCACTTT. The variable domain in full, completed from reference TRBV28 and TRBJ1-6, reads DVKVTQSSRYLVKRTGEKVFLECVQDMDHENMFWYRQDPGLGLRLIYFSYDVKMKEKGDIPEGYSVSREKKERFSLILESASTNQTSMYLCASSRRAGQESPLHFGNGTRLTVT.

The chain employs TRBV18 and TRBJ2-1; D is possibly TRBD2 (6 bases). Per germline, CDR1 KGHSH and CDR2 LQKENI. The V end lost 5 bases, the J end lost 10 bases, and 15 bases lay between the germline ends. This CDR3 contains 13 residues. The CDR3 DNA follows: TGTGCCAGCTCAGCCGACTCCGGAGGGGAGCAGTTCTTC. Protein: CASSADSGGEQFF. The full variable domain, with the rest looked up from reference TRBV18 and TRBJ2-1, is NAGVMQNPRHLVRRRGQEARLRCSPMKGHSHVYWYRQLPEEGLKFMVYLQKENIIDESGMPKERFSAEFPKEGPSILRIQQVVRGDSAAYFCASSADSGGEQFFGPGTRLTVL.

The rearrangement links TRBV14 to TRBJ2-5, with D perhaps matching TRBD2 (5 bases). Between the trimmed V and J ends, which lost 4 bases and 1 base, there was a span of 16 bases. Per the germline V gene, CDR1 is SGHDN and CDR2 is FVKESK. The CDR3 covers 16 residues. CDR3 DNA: TGTGCCAGCAGCCTTCGCCTCGGGATGACCCAAGAGACCCAGTACTTC. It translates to CASSLRLGMTQETQYF.

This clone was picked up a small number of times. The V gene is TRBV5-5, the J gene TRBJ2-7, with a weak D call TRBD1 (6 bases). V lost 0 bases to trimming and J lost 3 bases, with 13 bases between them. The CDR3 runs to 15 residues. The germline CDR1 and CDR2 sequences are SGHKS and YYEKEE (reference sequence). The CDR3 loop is CASSLGQVRVYEQYF. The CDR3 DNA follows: TGTGCCAGCAGCTTGGGACAGGTCCGGGTCTACGAGCAGTACTTC.

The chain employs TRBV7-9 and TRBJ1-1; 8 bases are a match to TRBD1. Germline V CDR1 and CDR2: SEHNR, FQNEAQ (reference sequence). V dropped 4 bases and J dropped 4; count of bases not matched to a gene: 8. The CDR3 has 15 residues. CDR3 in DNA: TGTGCCAGCAGCTACCGGACAGGGCAGGGCACTGAAGCTTTCTTT. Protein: CASSYRTGQGTEAFF.

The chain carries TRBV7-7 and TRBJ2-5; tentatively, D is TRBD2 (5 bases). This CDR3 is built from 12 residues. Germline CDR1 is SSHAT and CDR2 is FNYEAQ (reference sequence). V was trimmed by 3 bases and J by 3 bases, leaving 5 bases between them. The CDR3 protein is CASSLREETQYF. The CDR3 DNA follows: TGTGCCAGCAGCTTGCGGGAAGAGACCCAGTACTTC.